The clone carrying this T cell receptor (beta chain) was counted a few times. TCRdb recomputed calls from the reads with MiXCR, one row per CDR3 protein. The table shows around 88,000 distinct CDR3 sequences, with roughly 30% occurring only once. The data derive from a study of type 1 regulatory T cells. Study context: This in vitro CD4 product, T-allo10, is enriched for Tr1 cells and alloantigen-specific.

There are 15 residues in the CDR3. V was clipped by 2 bases and J by 3 bases, with 9 bases between them. The germline V gene encodes CDR1 SGHRS and CDR2 YFSETQ. The chain couples TRBV5-1 to TRBJ2-6, with D perhaps matching TRBD1 (5 bases). Source material: CD4+ T cells, either the whole sample or a sorted fraction (not recorded which). The sequence was obtained from a human donor in good health. CDR3 sequence (DNA): TGCGCCAGCAGCTTTGAAGGGGATGGGGCCAACGTCCTGACTTTC. Protein sequence: CASSFEGDGANVLTF.